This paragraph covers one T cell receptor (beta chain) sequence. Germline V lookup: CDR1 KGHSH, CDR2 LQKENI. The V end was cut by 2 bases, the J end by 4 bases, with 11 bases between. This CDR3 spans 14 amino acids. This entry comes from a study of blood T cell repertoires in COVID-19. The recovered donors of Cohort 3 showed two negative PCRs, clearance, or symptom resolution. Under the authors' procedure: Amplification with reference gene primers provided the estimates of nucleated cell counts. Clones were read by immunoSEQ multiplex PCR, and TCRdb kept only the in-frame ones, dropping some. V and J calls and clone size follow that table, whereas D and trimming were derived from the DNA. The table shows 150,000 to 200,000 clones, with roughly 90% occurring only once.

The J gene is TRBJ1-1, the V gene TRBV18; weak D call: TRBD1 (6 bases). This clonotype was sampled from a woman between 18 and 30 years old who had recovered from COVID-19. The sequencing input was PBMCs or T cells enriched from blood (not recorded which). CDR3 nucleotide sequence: TGTGCCAGCTCACCAACAGGGATCGCCACTGAAGCTTTCTTT. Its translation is CASSPTGIATEAFF.